The clone carrying this TCR beta chain was seen only a few times. This entry comes from a study of blood T cells in healthy people across ages. This CDR3 has 14 residues. The ends were cut back, 3 bases at V and 1 base at J, with 10 bases in the middle. Germline lookup yields CDR1 MNHEY and CDR2 SMNVEV (reference sequence). Combining a sample-barcoded 5' primer with a J-beta primer mix, a second PCR ran for about 7 to 12 cycles. TCRdb reprocessed the 5' RACE reads via MiXCR and lists one record per CDR3 protein. The sample yields about 840,000 distinct CDR3 sequences, almost 30% seen once. This same sample was also part of a study on T cells of mothers and their children. That paper adds: For unrelated pairs as for related ones, thymic selection shapes TCR recombination output similarly.

Sequenced input: blood. This receptor was taken from a woman aged 40 to 50 in good health. The rearrangement links TRBV27 to TRBJ2-7; perhaps TRBD1 as D (6 bases). The CDR3 DNA reads TGTGCCAGCAGTTTTAAGGGGGTATCCTACGAGCAGTACTTC. Translation gives CASSFKGVSYEQYF.